The 22 T cell receptor beta chains listed next were all sequenced from one sample in a study of T cells in Graves' hyperthyroidism and ophthalmopathy. Template material for amplifying TCR beta CDR3 regions consisted of RNA transcripts. With the HTBI primer set, the TCR CDR3 went through a first round of RT-PCR. MiXCR, applied by TCRdb to the multiplex PCR reads, yields one record per CDR3 protein. The repertoire holds 200,000 to 250,000 distinct CDR3 sequences, with around 18% as singletons. The sequencing input was blood. The receptors shown here come from a middle-aged man with Graves' hyperthyroidism.

In this sample, this clonotype turned up many times. The chain carries TRBV6-1 and TRBJ1-1; D is perhaps TRBD1 (6 bases). V was pared by 5 bases and J by 7 bases, with 17 bases between. Germline CDR1 and CDR2: MNHNS and SASEGT. The CDR3 contains 14 residues. The CDR3 DNA follows: TGTGCCAGCAGTCCCGGGACATCGGTCAGTGAAGCTTTCTTT. Its translation: CASSPGTSVSEAFF.

This clonotype appeared a few times. A read error may explain this, as a much larger clone is one base away. The chain links TRBV7-2 to TRBJ2-7; 10 positions agree with TRBD1. The CDR3 is made up of 15 amino acids. The germline gives CDR1 SGHTA, CDR2 FQGNSA. The V segment lost 4 bases and the J segment 5 bases; nucleotides outside the gene matches: 8. The CDR3 region is CASSSRQGAVDEQYF. DNA of the CDR3: TGTGCCAGCAGCTCTCGACAGGGGGCTGTCGACGAGCAGTACTTC. Using reference TRBV7-2 and TRBJ2-7 for the parts outside the CDR3, the full variable domain is GAGVSQSPSNKVTEKGKDVELRCDPISGHTALYWYRQSLGQGLEFLIYFQGNSAPDKSGLPSDRFSAERTGGSVSTLTIQRTQQEDSAVYLCASSSRQGAVDEQYFGPGTRLTVT.

This clonotype was recorded many times. The rearrangement uses TRBV5-4 and TRBJ1-1; D remains ambiguous. This CDR3 has 13 amino acids. V lost 2 bases and J 4 bases, leaving 9 bases between the germline ends. Germline CDR1 and CDR2: SGHNT and YYREEE (reference sequence). Here the CDR3 reads CASSFGFFTEAFF. The CDR3 nucleotides read TGTGCCAGCAGCTTCGGATTTTTCACTGAAGCTTTCTTT.

This clonotype was observed at least ten times. The J gene is TRBJ1-1, the V gene TRBV6-2 or TRBV6-3; 7 bases are a match to TRBD1. This CDR3 is 13 amino acids long. The germline V gene has CDR1 MNHEY and CDR2 SVGEGT. V was clipped by 7 bases and J by 7 bases; unmatched bases: 9. This chain's CDR3 is CASTFGGTVEAFF. The CDR3 DNA follows: TGTGCCAGCACCTTTGGGGGGACAGTTGAAGCTTTCTTT.

This clonotype was detected ten times or more. The J gene is TRBJ1-3, the V gene TRBV7-9, with TRBD1 matching 8 bases. The CDR3 covers 18 residues. Trimming took 5 bases from V and 0 from J; bases not matched to a gene: 12. Per germline, CDR1 SEHNR and CDR2 FQNEAQ (reference sequence). The CDR3: CASSPSGRTGISGNTIYF. CDR3 DNA: TGTGCCAGCAGCCCTAGCGGTAGGACAGGGATCTCTGGAAACACCATATATTTT.

This clonotype showed up many times. This sequence joins TRBV6-1 and TRBJ1-4, with a possible D match to TRBD1 (5 bases). This CDR3 is 14 amino acids long. Germline CDR1 reads MNHNS; CDR2 reads SASEGT. V was shortened by 7 bases and J by 5 bases, with 14 bases between the two germline ends. CDR3 residues: CASTINGDNEKLFF. CDR3 bases: TGTGCCAGCACCATAAATGGGGACAATGAAAAACTGTTTTTT.

This clonotype was observed at least ten times. This chain uses TRBV11-2 with TRBJ2-1; 9 bases match TRBD2. This CDR3 contains 13 residues. Per germline, CDR1 SGHAT and CDR2 FQNNGV. The J segment lost 9 bases and the V segment lost 5 bases, leaving 5 bases of the junction unmatched. Here the CDR3 reads CASSRQLAGEQFF. The CDR3 DNA is TGTGCCAGCAGCCGCCAACTAGCGGGTGAGCAGTTCTTC.

This clonotype has at least ten counts. The junction differs from germline at one of its ends, possibly a read error. This chain uses TRBV7-7 with TRBJ1-1; D remains unclear. This CDR3 has 13 residues. Per germline, CDR1 SSHAT and CDR2 FNYEAQ (reference sequence). CDR3: CASSPILNTEAFF. The CDR3 nucleotides are TGTGCTAGCAGCCCCATTCTGAACACTGAAGCTTTCTTT.

The chain has TRBV14 and TRBJ2-7; possible D gene TRBD1, 7 bases. Trimming pared 4 bases from V and 1 base from J, leaving 17 bases between. The CDR3 runs to 16 residues. CDR1 is SGHDN and CDR2 is FVKESK in the germline V gene. CDR3: CASSLLQGGSSYEQYF. CDR3 DNA sequence: TGTGCCAGCAGCCTCCTTCAGGGGGGAAGTTCCTACGAGCAGTACTTC.

This clonotype occurred many times. The CDR3 DNA is TGTGCCAGCAGCTTTAAAGGAGCGAGGGGAAACAATGAGCAGTTCTTC. It codes for CASSFKGARGNNEQFF. The chain couples TRBV7-2 to TRBJ2-1; D tentatively reads TRBD1 or TRBD2 (5 bases each). Germline CDR1 is SGHTA and CDR2 is FQGNSA. V was shortened by 3 bases and J by 5 bases, with 17 bases between the two germline ends. The CDR3 is 16 residues long.

The table lists this clonotype with a few counts. This chain joins TRBV28 and TRBJ2-1, with TRBD2 matching 9 bases. Germline V lookup: CDR1 MDHEN, CDR2 SYDVKM. The CDR3 extends over 16 amino acids. V was pared by 3 bases and J by 8 bases, with 11 bases of the junction left unmatched. The CDR3 bases are TGTGCCAGCAGTTTTGTTAGCGGGGGTTCCTTCGATGAGCAGTTCTTC. It is translated as CASSFVSGGSFDEQFF.

Ten or more counts support this clonotype. The chain recombines TRBV20-1 with TRBJ1-4, with D perhaps matching TRBD1 (6 bases). The CDR3 runs 14 residues. Germline assignment: CDR1 DFQATT and CDR2 SNEGSKA (reference sequence). V was trimmed by 3 bases and J by 7 bases, leaving 15 bases between them. CDR3 amino acids: CSARFLGALEKLFF. In nucleotides, the CDR3 is TGCAGTGCTAGGTTTTTGGGGGCGCTTGAAAAACTGTTTTTT.

The chain recombines TRBV29-1 with TRBJ2-7; TRBD1 aligns across 7 bases. This CDR3 has 14 amino acids. V shed 4 bases, J shed 1 base, and the junction held 7 bases outside the gene matches. In germline, CDR1 is SQVTM, CDR2 ANQGSEA. This CDR3 reads CSVAANRGSYEQYF. For the CDR3, the DNA is TGCAGCGTTGCGGCTAACAGGGGATCCTACGAGCAGTACTTC.

This clonotype was counted at least ten times. V is TRBV30 and J is TRBJ1-2; D is unresolved. This CDR3 has 12 amino acids. V was trimmed by 0 bases and J by 7 bases, leaving 9 bases between them. Germline loops: CDR1 GTSNPN, CDR2 SVGIG (reference sequence). Here the CDR3 DNA reads TGTGCCTGGAGTGTAGGGCAAGGTGGCTACACCTTC. This encodes CAWSVGQGGYTF.

This clonotype was found many times. This chain links TRBV11-2 with TRBJ2-5; D may be TRBD2 (5 bases). V was cut by 6 bases and J by 5 bases, with 10 bases left in between. The CDR3 is made up of 12 amino acids. CDR1 SGHAT and CDR2 FQNNGV come from the germline V gene. CDR3 sequence (DNA): TGTGCCAGCAGATGGACGGGGGAGACCCAGTACTTC. It codes for CASRWTGETQYF.

This clonotype was observed a handful of times. The V gene is TRBV20-1, the J gene TRBJ2-4; 12 positions agree with TRBD1. Looked up from germline, CDR1 is DFQATT and CDR2 is SNEGSKA (reference sequence). The CDR3 sequence is 14 residues long. Losses at the gene ends were 6 bases for V and 7 bases for J; bases not matched to a gene: 7. CDR3 region: CSAPRDRGLNIQYF. The CDR3 DNA sequence: TGCAGTGCGCCTCGGGACAGGGGGCTCAACATTCAGTACTTC.

The chain carries TRBV18 and TRBJ1-4; TRBD1 matches 12 bases. This CDR3 region has 19 residues. Germline CDR1 KGHSH, CDR2 LQKENI. With V trimmed by 0 bases and J by 2 bases, 7 bases remained unmatched. CDR3 amino acids: CASSPPPGTGGATNEKLFF. The CDR3 DNA sequence: TGTGCCAGCTCACCACCCCCCGGGACAGGGGGCGCCACTAATGAAAAACTGTTTTTT.

This clonotype was counted many times. The chain couples TRBV6-1 to TRBJ2-1; 11 bases fit TRBD1. The junction had 1 base not matched to a gene; V was cut back by 7 bases and J by 5 bases. This CDR3 contains 13 residues. Germline V lookup: CDR1 MNHNS, CDR2 SASEGT. The chain's CDR3 is CASTGQGDNEQFF. The CDR3, as DNA: TGTGCCAGCACGGGACAGGGGGACAATGAGCAGTTCTTC.

This rearrangement joins TRBV5-1 to TRBJ1-2; weak D call: TRBD1 (6 bases). Germline V lookup: CDR1 SGHRS, CDR2 YFSETQ. The CDR3 runs 14 residues. Trimming pared 5 bases from V and 6 bases from J, leaving 17 bases between. CDR3 coding DNA: TGCGCCAGCAGTGTCCCGGACAGCCCGAATGGCTACACCTTC. Amino acids: CASSVPDSPNGYTF. Variable domain in full (rest from reference TRBV5-1 and TRBJ1-2): KAGVTQTPRYLIKTRGQQVTLSCSPISGHRSVSWYQQTPGQGLQFLFEYFSETQRNKGNFPGRFSGRQFSNSRSEMNVSTLELGDSALYLCASSVPDSPNGYTFGSGTRLTVV.

In this sample, this clonotype turned up a few times. The gene calls are TRBV3-1 and TRBJ2-3, with 11 bases lining up with TRBD2. Trimming at V came to 2 bases and at J to 7 bases, leaving 8 bases not matched to a gene. Germline assignment: CDR1 LGHDT and CDR2 YNNKEL (reference sequence). The CDR3 is made up of 16 amino acids. CDR3 nucleotides: TGTGCCAGCAGCCAATTAGCGGGGGGGCCTATGCATACGCAGTATTTT. It specifies CASSQLAGGPMHTQYF.

Ten or more counts support this clonotype. The CDR3 DNA sequence: TGTGCCAGCTCACCTTCGCAAGATACGCAGTATTTT. Amino acid sequence: CASSPSQDTQYF. The chain joins TRBV18 to TRBJ2-3; no clear D gene. This CDR3 has 12 residues. Germline V gives CDR1 KGHSH, CDR2 LQKENI. The V end was cut by 3 bases, the J end by 5 bases, with 6 bases between. Full variable domain (remainder filled in from reference TRBV18 and TRBJ2-3): NAGVMQNPRHLVRRRGQEARLRCSPMKGHSHVYWYRQLPEEGLKFMVYLQKENIIDESGMPKERFSAEFPKEGPSILRIQQVVRGDSAAYFCASSPSQDTQYFGPGTRLTVL.

This clonotype was counted many times. One end of the junction fails to match germline, which may point to a read error. CDR3 in DNA: TGCGCCAGCAGCGCTAACTACGATGAGCAGTTCTTC. This codes for CASSANYDEQFF. The genes are TRBV5-1 and TRBJ2-1, with D uncertain. The CDR3 runs to 12 residues. Germline V lookup: CDR1 SGHRS, CDR2 YFSETQ.